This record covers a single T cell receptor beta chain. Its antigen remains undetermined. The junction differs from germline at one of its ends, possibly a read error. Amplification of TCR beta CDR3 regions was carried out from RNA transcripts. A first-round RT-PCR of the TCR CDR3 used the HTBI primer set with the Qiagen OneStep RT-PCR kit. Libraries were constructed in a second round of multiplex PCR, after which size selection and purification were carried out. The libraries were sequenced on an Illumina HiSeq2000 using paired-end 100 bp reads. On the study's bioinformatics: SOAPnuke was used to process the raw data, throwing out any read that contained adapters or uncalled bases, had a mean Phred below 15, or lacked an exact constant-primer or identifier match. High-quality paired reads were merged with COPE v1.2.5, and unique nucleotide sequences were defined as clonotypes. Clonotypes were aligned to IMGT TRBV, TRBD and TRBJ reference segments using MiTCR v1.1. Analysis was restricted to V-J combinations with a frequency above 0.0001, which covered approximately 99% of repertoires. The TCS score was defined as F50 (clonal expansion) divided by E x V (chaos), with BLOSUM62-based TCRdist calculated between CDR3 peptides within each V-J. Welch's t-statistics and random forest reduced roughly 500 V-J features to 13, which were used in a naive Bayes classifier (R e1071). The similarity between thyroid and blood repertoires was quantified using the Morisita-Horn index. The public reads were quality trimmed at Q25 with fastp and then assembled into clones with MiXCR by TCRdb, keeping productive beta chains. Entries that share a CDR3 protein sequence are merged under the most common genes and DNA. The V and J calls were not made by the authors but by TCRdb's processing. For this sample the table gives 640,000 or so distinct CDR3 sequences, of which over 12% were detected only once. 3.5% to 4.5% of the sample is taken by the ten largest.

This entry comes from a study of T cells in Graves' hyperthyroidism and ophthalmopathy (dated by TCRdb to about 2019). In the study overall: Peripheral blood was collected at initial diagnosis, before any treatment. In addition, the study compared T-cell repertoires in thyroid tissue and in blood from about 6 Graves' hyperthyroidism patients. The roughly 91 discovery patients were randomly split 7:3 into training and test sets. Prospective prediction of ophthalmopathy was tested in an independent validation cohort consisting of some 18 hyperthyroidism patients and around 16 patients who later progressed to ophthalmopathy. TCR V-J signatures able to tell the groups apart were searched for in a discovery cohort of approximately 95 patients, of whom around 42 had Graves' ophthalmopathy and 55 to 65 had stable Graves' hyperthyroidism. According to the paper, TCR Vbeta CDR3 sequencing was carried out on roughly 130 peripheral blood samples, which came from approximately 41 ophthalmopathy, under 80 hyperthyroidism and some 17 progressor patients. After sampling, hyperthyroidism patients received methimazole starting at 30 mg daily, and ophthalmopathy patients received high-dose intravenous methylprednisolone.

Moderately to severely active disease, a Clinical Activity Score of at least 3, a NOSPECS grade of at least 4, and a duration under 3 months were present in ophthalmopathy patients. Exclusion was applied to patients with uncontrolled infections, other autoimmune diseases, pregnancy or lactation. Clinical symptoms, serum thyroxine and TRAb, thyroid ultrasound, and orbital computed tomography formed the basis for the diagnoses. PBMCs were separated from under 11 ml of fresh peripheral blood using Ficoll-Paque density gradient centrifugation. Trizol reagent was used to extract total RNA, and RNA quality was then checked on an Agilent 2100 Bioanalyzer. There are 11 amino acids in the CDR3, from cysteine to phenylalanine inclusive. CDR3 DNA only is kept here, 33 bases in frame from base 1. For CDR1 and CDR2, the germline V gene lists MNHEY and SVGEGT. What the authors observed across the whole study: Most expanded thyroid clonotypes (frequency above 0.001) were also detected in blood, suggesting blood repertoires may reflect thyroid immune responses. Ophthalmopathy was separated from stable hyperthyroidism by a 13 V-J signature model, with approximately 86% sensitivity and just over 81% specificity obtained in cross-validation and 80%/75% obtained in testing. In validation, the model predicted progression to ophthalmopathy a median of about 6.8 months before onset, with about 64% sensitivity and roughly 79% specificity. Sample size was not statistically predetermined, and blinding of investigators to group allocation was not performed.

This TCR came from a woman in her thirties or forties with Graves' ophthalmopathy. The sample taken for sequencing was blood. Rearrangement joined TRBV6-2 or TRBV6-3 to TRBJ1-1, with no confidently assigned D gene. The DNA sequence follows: TGTGCCAGCAGTTACAGCACCAACCGGATCTTT. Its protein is CASSYSTNRIF.